This entry is about one T cell receptor beta chain. These data originate in a study of shared clonotypes between healthy human individuals. Adult donors, all healthy and HIV-negative, had no recent acute infections or vaccinations. V was pared by 5 bases and J by 5 bases, with 8 bases of the junction left unmatched. This CDR3 is 15 amino acids long. Germline V gene lookup returns CDR1 SGHTA and CDR2 FQGNSA. Profiling relied on immunoSEQ multiplex PCR, and the TCRdb table lists in-frame clones only, not all of them. The sample carries 400,000 to 600,000 clones, 90% to 97% recorded once. V usage is TRBV7-2 and J usage is TRBJ1-4; 7 bases match TRBD1. The sequenced sample was naive CD4+ T cells sorted from blood. The sample's subset: CD45RA+ positively selected. This sequence originates from a woman in her twenties or thirties in good health. In nucleotides, the CDR3 is TGTGCCAGCAGCACACGACAGGGTGGGAATGAAAAACTGTTTTTT. Protein product: CASSTRQGGNEKLFF.